This TCR beta chain was identified in a study of T-cell memory formation after mild COVID-19 (dated by TCRdb to the early 2020s). Study-level background: Most TCR sequence clusters were specific to one of the two donors. Longitudinal TCRalpha and TCRbeta repertoire sequencing tracked T-cell clones expanding and contracting after mild COVID-19 in a couple of donors. The cohort comprised two young, previously healthy adult volunteers, one female and one male. Summary of the overall study and its limitations: SARS-CoV-2 specificity was not confirmed for the second-wave clones peaking on day 37. The study included only a couple of mild cases, and larger cohorts that include severe cases with pre-infection samples were judged to be necessary. Some responding clones were found in pre-infection memory, which suggests that pre-existing cross-reactive memory T cells took part in the SARS-CoV-2 response. Clones that contracted from day 15 to 85 showed balanced CD4/CD8 phenotypes, whereas a second wave of clones that expanded from day 15 to 37 leaned towards CD4+. Contracting CD4+ clones were found mainly in CM and EM memory subsets, while CD8+ clones were enriched in EMRA.

PBMCs were isolated by Ficoll-Paque density gradient centrifugation. The CDR3 holds 12 amino acids from the cysteine to the phenylalanine. The retained sequence is limited to the CDR3, 36 bases, with the frame set at the first base. The germline V gene provides CDR1 SGHRS and CDR2 YFSETQ. V loses 0 bases, J loses 7 bases, and the germline ends lie 8 bases apart. As regards this clonotype: Its antigen is currently not known. No much larger clonotype is one base removed from it; base qualities were not supplied.

Sequencing instrument: Illumina NovaSeq 6000. TCRalpha and TCRbeta cDNA libraries were built by 5'RACE with constant-segment primers, adding sample barcodes and unique molecular identifiers. Trizol reagent was used to extract RNA from every sample. Libraries were amplified in two PCR steps, with a second sample barcode and Illumina TruSeq adapters added in the second step. Sequencing of the libraries was done on an Illumina NovaSeq, producing 2 x 150 bp paired-end reads. The paper's processing steps were these. The reads were demultiplexed and collapsed into UMI-guided consensus sequences using migec v1.2.7. Using mixcr v2.1.11, UMI consensuses were aligned to TRA and TRB V and J templates and then assembled into clonotypes. Expanded or contracted clonotypes were those called significant by both edgeR and NoisET, with noise models trained on biological replicates. For edgeR calls, the thresholds were a false discovery rate-adjusted p below 0.01 and a log2 fold-change of 1. PCA with hierarchical clustering of max-normalized trajectories of the 1000 most abundant clonotypes was used as exploratory dynamics analysis. Separately sequenced CD4+ and CD8+ repertoires were used to assign the CD4 or CD8 phenotype of responding clones. In TCRdb, the public reads were trimmed at Q25 with fastp and aligned with MiXCR, with productive beta chains retained. Rows are combined by CDR3 protein, so each entry shows the most common genes and DNA. The V and J calls and clone size are TCRdb's, not the authors'. In this sample the table shows 470,000 or so distinct CDR3 sequences, about 23% of which occur a single time. The ten largest clones capture approximately 12% of the sample.

Recombination connected TRBV5-1 to TRBJ2-7; the D segment cannot be called with confidence. The sequence derives from an adult woman who had mild COVID-19 (a few samples of this study predate the infection). The sample titles of this study are shuffled in the database, so cell type and time point are left out; the donor was told from shared clones. Sequenced: PBMCs or a T cell subset sorted from them (not recorded which). The CDR3 protein is CASSLEWVEQYF. The DNA reads TGCGCCAGCAGCTTGGAGTGGGTGGAGCAGTACTTC.